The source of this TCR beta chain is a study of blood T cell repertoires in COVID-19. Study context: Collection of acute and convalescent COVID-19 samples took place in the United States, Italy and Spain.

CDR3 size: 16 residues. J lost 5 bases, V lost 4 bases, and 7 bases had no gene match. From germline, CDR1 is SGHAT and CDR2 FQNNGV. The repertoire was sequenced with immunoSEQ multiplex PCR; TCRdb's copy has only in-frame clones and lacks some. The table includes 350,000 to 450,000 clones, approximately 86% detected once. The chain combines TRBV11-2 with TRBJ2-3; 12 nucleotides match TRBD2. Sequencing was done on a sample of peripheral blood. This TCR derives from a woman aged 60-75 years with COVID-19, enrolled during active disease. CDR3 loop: CASSSQLAGGGDTQYF. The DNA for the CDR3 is TGTGCCAGCAGCTCCCAACTAGCGGGGGGTGGAGATACGCAGTATTTT.